These 6 T cell receptor beta chains were sequenced from one sample in a study of long-term antiretroviral therapy in people with HIV. Version v3.0 of the immunoSEQ assay was performed at survey level. Sequencing was performed with immunoSEQ multiplex PCR; in TCRdb, only in-frame clones are kept and a portion is missing. Of around 26,000 clones detected, 84% appear once; the ten largest clones hold 2% to 2.5%. Sample: unsorted PBMCs, taken 3 years after starting antiretroviral therapy. All receptors come from a man aged 50 to 59 with HIV.

V gene TRBV7-2 combines with J gene TRBJ1-5; TRBD1 agrees at 7 bases. CDR1 and CDR2 (germline): SGHTA, FQGNSA. The CDR3 has 17 amino acids. The ends lost 5 bases at V and 0 bases at J; junction bases unmatched: 10. In nucleotides, the CDR3 is TGTGCCAGCAGCCGGGGTCCGGGACAGAGTAGCAATCAGCCCCAGCATTTT. As protein: CASSRGPGQSSNQPQHF.

The rearrangement joins TRBV6-6 to TRBJ2-2; maybe TRBD2 (7 bases). Trimming took 6 bases from V and 5 from J, leaving 19 bases between them. The CDR3 extends over 16 amino acids. Germline V lookup: CDR1 MNHNY, CDR2 SVGAGI (reference sequence). The CDR3 nucleotides are TGTGCCAGCAGCCCTCGGGGGGCCAGACGGACCGGGGAGCTGTTTTTT. Amino acids: CASSPRGARRTGELFF.

V is TRBV28 and J is TRBJ1-2, with 9 bases lining up with TRBD1. Germline CDR1 is MDHEN and CDR2 is SYDVKM. Trimming at V came to 7 bases and at J to 10 bases, leaving 10 bases not matched to a gene. This CDR3 region has 13 residues. CDR3 region: CASNLQGAEYYTF. The DNA for the CDR3 is TGTGCCAGCAATCTACAGGGGGCAGAATACTACACCTTC.

The rearrangement links TRBV6-6 to TRBJ2-1, with 7 bases lining up with TRBD1. Germline values: CDR1 MNHNY, CDR2 SVGAGI (reference sequence). After removal of 0 bases from V and 8 bases from J, the junction contained 10 bases not matched to a gene. This CDR3 has 16 amino acids. The CDR3 bases are TGTGCCAGCAGTTACTCAGGGGGCTGGGAGCATCATGAGCAGTTCTTC. Translating it yields CASSYSGGWEHHEQFF.

This clone was picked up one time. This chain connects TRBV27 to TRBJ2-1; D call uncertain. The CDR3 has 12 residues. Germline V gene sequence: CDR1 MNHEY, CDR2 SMNVEV (reference sequence). V was trimmed by 0 bases and J by 8 bases, leaving 5 bases between them. CDR3 in amino acids: CASSLSGYEQFF. The CDR3 DNA reads as TGTGCCAGCAGTTTATCCGGGTATGAGCAGTTCTTC.

The gene calls are TRBV12-5 and TRBJ2-7, with TRBD1 as a possible D gene (6 bases). Per germline, CDR1 LGHNT and CDR2 FRNRAP. V was pared by 6 bases and J by 2 bases, with 14 bases between. The CDR3 consists of 14 residues. Here the CDR3 reads CASGRDTRPYEQYF. The CDR3 DNA follows: TGTGCTAGTGGCCGGGACACCAGACCCTACGAGCAGTACTTC.